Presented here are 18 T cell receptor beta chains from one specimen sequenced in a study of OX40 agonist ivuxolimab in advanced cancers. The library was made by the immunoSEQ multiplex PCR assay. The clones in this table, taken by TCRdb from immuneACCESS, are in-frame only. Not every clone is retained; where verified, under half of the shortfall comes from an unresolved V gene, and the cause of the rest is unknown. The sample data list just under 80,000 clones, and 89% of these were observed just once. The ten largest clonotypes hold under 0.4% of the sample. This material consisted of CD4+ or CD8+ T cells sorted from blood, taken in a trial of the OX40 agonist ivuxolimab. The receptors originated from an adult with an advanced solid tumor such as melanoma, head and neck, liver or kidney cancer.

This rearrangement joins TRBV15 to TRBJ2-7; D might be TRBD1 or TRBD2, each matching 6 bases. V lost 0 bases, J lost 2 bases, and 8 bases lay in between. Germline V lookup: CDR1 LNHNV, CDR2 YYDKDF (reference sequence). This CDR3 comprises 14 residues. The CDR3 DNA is TGTGCCACCAGCAGAGAAAGGGGGGCCTACGAGCAGTACTTC. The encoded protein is CATSRERGAYEQYF.

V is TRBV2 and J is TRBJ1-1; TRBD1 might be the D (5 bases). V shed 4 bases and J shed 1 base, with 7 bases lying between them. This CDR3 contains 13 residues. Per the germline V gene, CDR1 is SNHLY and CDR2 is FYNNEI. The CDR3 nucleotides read TGTGCCAGCAGTGGTGGGGGGAACACTGAAGCTTTCTTT. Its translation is CASSGGGNTEAFF.

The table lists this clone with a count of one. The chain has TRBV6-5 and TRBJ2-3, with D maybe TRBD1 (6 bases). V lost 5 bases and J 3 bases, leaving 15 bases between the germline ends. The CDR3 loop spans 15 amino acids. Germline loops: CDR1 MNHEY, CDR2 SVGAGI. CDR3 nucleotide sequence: TGTGCCAGCAGTCAAAGGACAGTACTAACAGATACGCAGTATTTT. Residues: CASSQRTVLTDTQYF.

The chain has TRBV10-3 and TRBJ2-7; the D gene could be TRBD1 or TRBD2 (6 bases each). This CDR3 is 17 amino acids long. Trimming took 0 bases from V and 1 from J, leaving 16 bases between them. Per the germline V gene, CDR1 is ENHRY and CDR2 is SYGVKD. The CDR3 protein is CAISESGIAGTSYEQYF. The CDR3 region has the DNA TGTGCCATCAGTGAGTCGGGGATTGCGGGGACATCCTACGAGCAGTACTTC.

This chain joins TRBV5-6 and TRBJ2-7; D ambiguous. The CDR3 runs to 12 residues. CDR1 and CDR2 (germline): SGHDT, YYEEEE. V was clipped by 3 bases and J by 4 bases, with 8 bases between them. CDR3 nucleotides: TGTGCCAGCAGCTCTAACAGTTACGAGCAGTACTTC. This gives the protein CASSSNSYEQYF.

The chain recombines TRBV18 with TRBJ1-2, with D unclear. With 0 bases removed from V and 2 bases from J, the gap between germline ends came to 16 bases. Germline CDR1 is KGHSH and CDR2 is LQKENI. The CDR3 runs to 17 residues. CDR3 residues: CASSPPGGTSGNYGYTF. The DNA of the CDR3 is TGTGCCAGCTCACCACCGGGTGGCACCTCCGGAAACTATGGCTACACCTTC. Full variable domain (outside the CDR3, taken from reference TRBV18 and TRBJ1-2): NAGVMQNPRHLVRRRGQEARLRCSPMKGHSHVYWYRQLPEEGLKFMVYLQKENIIDESGMPKERFSAEFPKEGPSILRIQQVVRGDSAAYFCASSPPGGTSGNYGYTFGSGTRLTVV.

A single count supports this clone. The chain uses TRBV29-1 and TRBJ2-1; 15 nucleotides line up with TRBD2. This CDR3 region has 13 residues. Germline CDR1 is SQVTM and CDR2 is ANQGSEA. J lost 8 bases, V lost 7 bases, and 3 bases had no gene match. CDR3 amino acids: CSGGLAGGHEQFF. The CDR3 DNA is TGCAGCGGGGGACTAGCGGGAGGACATGAGCAGTTCTTC.

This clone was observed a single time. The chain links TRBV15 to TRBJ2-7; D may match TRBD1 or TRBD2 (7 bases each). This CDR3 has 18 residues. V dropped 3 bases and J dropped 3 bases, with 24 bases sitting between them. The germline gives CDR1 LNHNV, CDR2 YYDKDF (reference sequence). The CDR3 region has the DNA TGTGCCACCAGCAGTAGCTCAGGGGGGGTTTTGTCGGGCTACGAGCAGTACTTC. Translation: CATSSSSGGVLSGYEQYF. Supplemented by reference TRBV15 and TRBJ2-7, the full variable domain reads DAMVIQNPRYQVTQFGKPVTLSCSQTLNHNVMYWYQQKSSQAPKLLFHYYDKDFNNEADTPDNFQSRRPNTSFCFLDIRSPGLGDTAMYLCATSSSSGGVLSGYEQYFGPGTRLTVT.

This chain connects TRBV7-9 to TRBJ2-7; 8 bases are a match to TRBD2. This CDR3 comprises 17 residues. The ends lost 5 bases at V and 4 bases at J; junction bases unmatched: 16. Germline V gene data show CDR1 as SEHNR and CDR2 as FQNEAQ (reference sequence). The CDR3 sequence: CASSRQAGERVGYEQYF. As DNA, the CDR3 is TGTGCCAGCAGCAGACAAGCGGGAGAGAGGGTTGGGTACGAGCAGTACTTC.

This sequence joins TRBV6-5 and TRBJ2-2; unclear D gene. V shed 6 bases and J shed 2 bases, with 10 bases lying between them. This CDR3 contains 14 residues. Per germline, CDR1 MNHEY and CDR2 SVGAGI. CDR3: CASRTSTNTGELFF. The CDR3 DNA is TGTGCCAGCAGAACGAGTACCAACACCGGGGAGCTGTTTTTT.

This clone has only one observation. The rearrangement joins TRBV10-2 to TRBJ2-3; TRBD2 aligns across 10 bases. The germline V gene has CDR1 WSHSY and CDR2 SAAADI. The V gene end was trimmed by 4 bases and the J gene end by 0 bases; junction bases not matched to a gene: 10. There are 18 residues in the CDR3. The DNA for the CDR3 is TGCGCCAGCAGTGTCCGAGCGGGAGGGACTATTAGCACAGATACGCAGTATTTT. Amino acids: CASSVRAGGTISTDTQYF.

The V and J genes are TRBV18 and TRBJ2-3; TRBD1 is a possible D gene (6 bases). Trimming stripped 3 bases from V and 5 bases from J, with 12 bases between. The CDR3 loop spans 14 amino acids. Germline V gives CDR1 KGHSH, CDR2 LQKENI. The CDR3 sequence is CASSPGTRLDTQYF. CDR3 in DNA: TGTGCCAGCTCACCCGGGACAAGGTTAGATACGCAGTATTTT.

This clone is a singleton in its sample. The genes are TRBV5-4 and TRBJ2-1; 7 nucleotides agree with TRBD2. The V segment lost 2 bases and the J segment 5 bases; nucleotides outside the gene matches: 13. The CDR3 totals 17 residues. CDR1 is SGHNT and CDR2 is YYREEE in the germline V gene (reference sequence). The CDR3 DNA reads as TGTGCCAGCAGCTTCTCGGCGGGGAGCGGGGTAAACAATGAGCAGTTCTTC. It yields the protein CASSFSAGSGVNNEQFF.

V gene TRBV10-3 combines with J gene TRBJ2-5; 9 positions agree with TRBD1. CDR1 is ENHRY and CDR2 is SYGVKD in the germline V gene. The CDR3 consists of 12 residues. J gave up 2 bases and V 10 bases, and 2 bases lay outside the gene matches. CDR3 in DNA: TGTGCCACCGGGACAGGGCAAGAGACCCAGTACTTC. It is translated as CATGTGQETQYF.

In nucleotides, the CDR3 is TGTGCCAGCAGGTATCGAGACACCTCCTACGAGCAGTACTTC. It encodes CASRYRDTSYEQYF. The rearrangement joins TRBV2 to TRBJ2-7, with D unresolved. CDR1 and CDR2 from the germline V gene are SNHLY and FYNNEI. The CDR3 extends over 14 amino acids. The V end lost 6 bases, the J end lost 0 bases, and 12 bases lay between the germline ends.

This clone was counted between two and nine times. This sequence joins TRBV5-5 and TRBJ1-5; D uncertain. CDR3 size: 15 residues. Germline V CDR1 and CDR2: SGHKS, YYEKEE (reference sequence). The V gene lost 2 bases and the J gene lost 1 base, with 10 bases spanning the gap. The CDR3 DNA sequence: TGTGCCAGCAGCTTCTACGCAGGCAGCAATCAGCCCCAGCATTTT. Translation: CASSFYAGSNQPQHF.

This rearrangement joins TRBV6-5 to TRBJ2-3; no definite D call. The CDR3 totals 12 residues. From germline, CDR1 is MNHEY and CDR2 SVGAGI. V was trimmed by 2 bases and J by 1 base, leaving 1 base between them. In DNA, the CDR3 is TGTGCCAGCAGTTACGGCACAGATACGCAGTATTTT. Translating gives CASSYGTDTQYF.

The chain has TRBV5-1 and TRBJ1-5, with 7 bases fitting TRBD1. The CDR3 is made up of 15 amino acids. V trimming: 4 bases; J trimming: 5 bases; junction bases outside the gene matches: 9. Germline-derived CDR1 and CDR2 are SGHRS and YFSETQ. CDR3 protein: CASSPGDSQYQPQHF. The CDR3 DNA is TGCGCCAGCAGCCCGGGGGACAGCCAATATCAGCCCCAGCATTTT.